Below, 3 T cell receptor beta chains from the same sample are listed, as sequenced in a study of T-cell reconstitution after alpha-beta-depleted transplantation in children. Construction of the TCRbeta library involved unique molecular identifiers. TCRdb itself ran the PCR reads through MiXCR, one entry per CDR3 protein. The sample lists approximately 270,000 distinct CDR3 sequences, more than 20% occurring once. The sequenced sample was PBMCs, mostly from graft donor cells, obtained 360 days after TCRalphabeta/CD19-depleted stem cell transplant. The receptors here all came from a female patient aged 2 to 10 who had a stem cell transplant for congenital amegakaryocytic thrombocytopenia, so the T cells may come from the graft donor.

Ten or more counts support this clonotype. V gene TRBV11-2 combines with J gene TRBJ2-5, with D perhaps matching TRBD1 (6 bases). The CDR3 has 14 amino acids. V lost 5 bases and J 0 bases, leaving 10 bases between the germline ends. Germline V gene sequence: CDR1 SGHAT, CDR2 FQNNGV. CDR3 coding DNA: TGTGCCAGCAGCATGACAGGAAACCAAGAGACCCAGTACTTC. The encoded protein is CASSMTGNQETQYF.

The J gene is TRBJ2-2, the V gene TRBV27; TRBD1 is a possible D gene (6 bases). This CDR3 has 18 residues. V lost 7 bases to trimming and J lost 3 bases, with 24 bases between them. Germline CDR1 reads MNHEY; CDR2 reads SMNVEV (reference sequence). The CDR3 nucleotides read TGTGCCAGCATCCCCTCACTCAGGAACCCAGGGGACACCGGGGAGCTGTTTTTT. Protein sequence: CASIPSLRNPGDTGELFF.

This clonotype was observed a handful of times. The gene calls are TRBV7-9 and TRBJ2-5; a weak D match, TRBD1 (5 bases). V was shortened by 8 bases and J by 7 bases, with 14 bases between the two germline ends. The CDR3 has 12 residues. Germline V gene sequence: CDR1 SEHNR, CDR2 FQNEAQ (reference sequence). The CDR3 bases are TGTGCCAGCGTTCAGGGTTTCGGGACCCAGTACTTC. Protein product: CASVQGFGTQYF. Full variable domain (outside the CDR3, taken from reference TRBV7-9 and TRBJ2-5): DTGVSQNPRHKITKRGQNVTFRCDPISEHNRLYWYRQTLGQGPEFLTYFQNEAQLEKSRLLSDRFSAERPKGSFSTLEIQRTEQGDSAMYLCASVQGFGTQYFGPGTRLLVL.